Listed below are T cell receptor beta chains from one sample, sequenced in a study of T cells in localized non-small cell lung cancer. The table came from immunoSEQ multiplex PCR; TCRdb's copy has only in-frame clones and leaves some out. The table shows under 150,000 clones, with about 90% occurring only once. The material was peripheral blood, obtained before any cancer treatment. The receptor source for this set is a female donor over 55 with stage I lung adenocarcinoma. The CDR3 runs from the conserved cysteine through the conserved F or W. Fields, in order: D gene, J gene, clone size, V gene, CDR3 DNA, CDR3 protein. D genes are given only for firm matches. Only some rows state a clone size, as once, few, many or a class for expanded clones.

>TRBD2|TRBJ2-1|NA|TRBV11-2
TGTGCCAGCAGCTACGGACTAGTTCACAATGAGCAGTTCTTC
CASSYGLVHNEQFF
>NA|TRBJ2-1|NA|TRBV6-4
TGTGCCAGCAGTGACAATGGACGGTACAATGAGCAGTTCTTC
CASSDNGRYNEQFF
>NA|TRBJ2-2|NA|TRBV7-3
TGTGCCAGCAGCCCAATGACCGGGGAGCTGTTTTTT
CASSPMTGELFF
>NA|TRBJ2-1|NA|TRBV15
TGTGCCACCAGCAGAGGTAGGAAGCCGAATGAGCAGTTCTTC
CATSRGRKPNEQFF
>NA|TRBJ2-3|NA|TRBV5-1
TGCGCCAGCAGCTTGGCTGCAGGGGTTGGCACAGATACGCAGTATTTT
CASSLAAGVGTDTQYF
>NA|TRBJ2-1|NA|TRBV5-1
TGCGCCAGCACCCCGACGGGGGGCAGCTCCTACAATGAGCAGTTCTTC
CASTPTGGSSYNEQFF
>NA|TRBJ1-4|NA|TRBV18
TGTGCCAGCTCACCATTCGGCCCGCAGGCGGAAAAACTGTTTTTT
CASSPFGPQAEKLFF
>NA|TRBJ2-6|NA|TRBV9
TGTGCCAGCAGCGTAGGTCATAGGCGCTCTGGGGCCAACGTCCTGACTTTC
CASSVGHRRSGANVLTF
>TRBD1|TRBJ1-2|NA|TRBV7-9
TGTGCCAGCAGCCAGGGGACAGGGGGCAGTGGCTACACCTTC
CASSQGTGGSGYTF
>TRBD1|TRBJ2-7|NA|TRBV6-6
TGTGCCAGCACGCAAGGACAGGGGTTTGACGAGCAGTACTTC
CASTQGQGFDEQYF
>NA|TRBJ1-3|NA|TRBV6-5
TGTGCCAGCAAATCTGGGAGCAACTCTGGAAACACCATATATTTT
CASKSGSNSGNTIYF
>NA|TRBJ1-5|once|TRBV6-1
TGTGCCAGCAGTGAAGCGCAGGGGACGGTCTTATTAAATCAGCCCCAGCATTTT
CASSEAQGTVLLNQPQHF
>NA|TRBJ1-5|NA|TRBV10-3
TGTGCCATCAGTGAGTCATCCGGGTCTGGTCAGCCCCAGCATTTT
CAISESSGSGQPQHF
>NA|TRBJ2-1|once|TRBV7-8
TGTGCCAGCAGCTTAGTGGAGAGGGTGGAGGATGAGCAGTTCTTC
CASSLVERVEDEQFF
>TRBD2|TRBJ2-7|NA|TRBV6-5
TGTGCCAGCCATTCTAGCGGGAGGTCCTACGAGCAGTACTTC
CASHSSGRSYEQYF
>NA|TRBJ1-2|NA|TRBV9
TGTGCCAGCAGCGTAAGCGGGACAATGGATACAGGCTACACCTTC
CASSVSGTMDTGYTF
>TRBD2|TRBJ2-4|NA|TRBV27
TGTGCCAGCGCAAGAGCTAGCGGGATAGCCAAAAACATTCAGTACTTC
CASARASGIAKNIQYF
>NA|TRBJ1-5|NA|TRBV28
TGTGCCAGCAGTCCAATGAGAGTAGGACAGCCCCAGCATTTT
CASSPMRVGQPQHF
>NA|TRBJ2-6|NA|TRBV29-1
TGCAGCGTTGAAGGTGGTGGGGGCACGGGGGCCAACGTCCTGACTTTC
CSVEGGGGTGANVLTF
>NA|TRBJ2-2|NA|TRBV7-9
TGTGCCAGCAGCCTCATGACCGGGGAGCTGTTTTTT
CASSLMTGELFF
>TRBD1|TRBJ1-4|NA|TRBV5-1
TGCGCCAGCAGTCAACCGGGACAGGTCCCTGAAAAACTGTTTTTT
CASSQPGQVPEKLFF
>NA|TRBJ2-7|NA|TRBV7-8
TGTGCCAGCAGCTTATATCACGGAACCTACGAGCAGTACTTC
CASSLYHGTYEQYF
>NA|TRBJ2-1|NA|TRBV5-1
TGCGCCAGCAGCTTGGCCGGCCGACCCCACAATGAGCAGTTCTTC
CASSLAGRPHNEQFF
>NA|TRBJ2-1|NA|TRBV10-2
TGCGCCAGAGATGAGCAGTTCTTC
CARDEQFF
>NA|TRBJ2-5|once|TRBV5-4
TGTGCCAGCAGCTGGGACGAGGAGGGAGAGACCCAGTACTTC
CASSWDEEGETQYF
>TRBD1|TRBJ2-7|NA|TRBV25-1
TGTGCCAGCAGTGACCGACAGGGCCCCTACGAGCAGTACTTC
CASSDRQGPYEQYF
>NA|TRBJ2-1|NA|TRBV30
TGTGCCTGGAGCGCGAGGGATGAGCAGTTCTTC
CAWSARDEQFF
>NA|TRBJ2-1|NA|TRBV7-9
TGTGCCAGCAGCCCCTCTCTCAGCGATGAGCAGTTCTTC
CASSPSLSDEQFF
>TRBD1|TRBJ2-1|NA|TRBV7-9
TGTGCCAGCAGCTTGGGGACAGGGTGGAGCTCCTACAATGAGCAGTTCTTC
CASSLGTGWSSYNEQFF
>NA|TRBJ2-1|NA|TRBV2
TGTGCCAGCACCCCTCGACAGGAGGGCAATGAGCAGTTCTTC
CASTPRQEGNEQFF
>TRBD2|TRBJ2-7|NA|TRBV5-1
TGCGCCAGCAGCTTCTCTAGCGGGAGGGCCTACGAGCAGTACTTC
CASSFSSGRAYEQYF
>NA|TRBJ2-4|NA|TRBV10-3
TGTGCCATCAGTGAGTCGGGGTCCAAAAACATTCAGTACTTC
CAISESGSKNIQYF
>TRBD1|TRBJ1-4|NA|TRBV29-1
TGCAGCGTTGCCACAGGGGTATTAAGGGAAAAACTGTTTTTT
CSVATGVLREKLFF
>NA|TRBJ2-3|NA|TRBV28
TGTGCCAGCAGTTTAGGCCCAGGGGATACGCAGTATTTT
CASSLGPGDTQYF
>TRBD1|TRBJ1-3|NA|TRBV28
TGTGCCAGCATCCCCGGACAGGGCCCGACCCGAGACACCATATATTTT
CASIPGQGPTRDTIYF
>NA|TRBJ2-7|NA|TRBV5-8
TGTGCCAGCAGAGGGACTCCCTTTTACGAGCAGTACTTC
CASRGTPFYEQYF
>NA|TRBJ1-1|NA|TRBV5-4
TGTGCCAGCAGTCGCGCGCGGGATATTAGGACTGAAGCTTTCTTT
CASSRARDIRTEAFF